This record looks at one TCR beta chain sequence and its context. Its target is not known. This specimen comes from a study of T cells after yellow fever vaccination. Across the whole study: When fractions had low cell numbers, they were prepared with SMART-Seq v4 Ultra Low Input.

V lost 5 bases and J lost 8, with 12 bases in between. Germline CDR1 SGHTA, CDR2 FQGTGA. The CDR3 length is 12 residues. Notes on the study in general: Repertoires obtained by FACS sorting could include abundant clonotypes that entered as contaminants from the bulk population. Clonotypes found in both CD4 and CD8 compartments made up a small share.

UMIs were added to TCR cDNA along with a universal primer site when it was made by 5'RACE template switching. Via MiXCR, TCRdb re-called the 5' RACE reads, giving one row per CDR3 protein. The sample shows 620,000 or so distinct CDR3 sequences, over 9% of them seen only once. The sample here was PBMCs, taken on the day of the yellow fever booster vaccination. The TCR was taken from a man aged 25-45 years who received the YFV17D yellow fever vaccine. This chain uses TRBV7-3 with TRBJ1-1; D not certain. As DNA, the CDR3 is TGTGCCAGCAGCCCGGACGGTATAGAAGCTTTCTTT. This sequence encodes CASSPDGIEAFF.